These 21 T cell receptor beta chains were all obtained from the same sample, sequenced in a study of memory CD4+ T cells and cytomegalovirus serostatus. Method: immunoSEQ multiplex PCR; TCRdb's copy keeps in-frame clones and lacks some. The data show roughly 64,000 clones, with roughly 80% seen just once and almost 0.9% held by the top ten. Single viable CD3+CD4+CD8-CD45RO+ cells were sorted as the memory CD4+ T cells. The specimen sequenced was memory CD4+ T cells from blood. The receptor source for this set is an adult in good health and CMV-seronegative.

The chain recombines TRBV7-9 with TRBJ2-1; D may be TRBD1 (6 bases). The V end was cut by 7 bases, the J end by 2 bases, with 18 bases between. CDR3 length equals 16 residues. Germline CDR1 reads SEHNR; CDR2 reads FQNEAQ (reference sequence). The CDR3 sequence is CASTEAPGAAYNEQFF. The CDR3 DNA is TGTGCCAGCACCGAAGCCCCAGGGGCTGCCTACAATGAGCAGTTCTTC.

This clone showed up just once. The genes are TRBV5-1 and TRBJ1-4, with a possible D match to TRBD1 (6 bases). Looked up from germline, CDR1 is SGHRS and CDR2 is YFSETQ. CDR3 size: 13 residues. Trimming stripped 4 bases from V and 11 bases from J, with 15 bases between. As DNA, the CDR3 is TGCGCCAGCAGCGGAACAGGGATCGAGAAACTGTTTTTT. Residues: CASSGTGIEKLFF.

V and J are TRBV7-9 and TRBJ2-5; TRBD1 matches 7 bases. This CDR3 spans 13 amino acids. In germline, CDR1 is SEHNR, CDR2 FQNEAQ (reference sequence). J was trimmed by 3 bases and V by 4 bases; bases with no gene match: 2. The CDR3 coding sequence is TGTGCCAGCAGCTCAGGACAGGAAGAGACCCAGTACTTC. This translates into CASSSGQEETQYF.

V and J are TRBV4-2 and TRBJ1-1; D is uncertain. Between the trimmed V and J ends, which lost 1 base and 5 bases, there was a span of 8 bases. Per germline, CDR1 LGHNA and CDR2 YNFKEQ. The CDR3 sequence is 13 residues long. As DNA, the CDR3 is TGTGCCAGCAGCCAAGTGACAAAGACTGAAGCTTTCTTT. This gives the protein CASSQVTKTEAFF.

The chain joins TRBV29-1 to TRBJ2-2, with 7 bases fitting TRBD1. Germline values: CDR1 SQVTM, CDR2 ANQGSEA. V shed 1 base, J shed 3 bases, and the junction held 5 bases outside the gene matches. The CDR3 consists of 15 residues. The CDR3 sequence is CSVEATGAHTGELFF. In DNA, the CDR3 is TGCAGCGTTGAAGCTACAGGGGCGCACACCGGGGAGCTGTTTTTT.

J is TRBJ1-2 and V is TRBV5-8, with 7 nucleotides matching TRBD1. Germline loops: CDR1 SGHTS, CDR2 YDEGEE. V lost 5 bases to trimming and J lost 3 bases; unmatched junction nucleotides: 10. CDR3 length: 15 residues. CDR3: CASSERRGRYYGYTF. CDR3 DNA: TGTGCCAGCAGTGAGCGGAGGGGGCGATACTATGGCTACACCTTC.

This clone has more than one count but fewer than ten. This chain connects TRBV10-3 to TRBJ2-1; D perhaps matches TRBD2 (5 bases). CDR1 is ENHRY and CDR2 is SYGVKD in the germline V gene. The CDR3 extends over 14 amino acids. V lost 6 bases to trimming and J lost 0 bases, with 9 bases between them. CDR3 sequence reads: CAIRRTLSYNEQFF. The CDR3 bases are TGTGCCATCAGGCGGACTCTCTCCTACAATGAGCAGTTCTTC.

This CDR3 is CASSLENRGGAQYF. The CDR3 DNA reads TGTGCCAGCAGCTTAGAGAACAGGGGTGGGGCCCAGTACTTC. This chain connects TRBV11-2 to TRBJ2-5; 7 bases line up with TRBD1. CDR1 SGHAT and CDR2 FQNNGV come from the germline V gene. With V trimmed by 0 bases and J by 9 bases, 7 bases remained unmatched. There are 14 residues in the CDR3.

The J gene is TRBJ2-1, the V gene TRBV7-2; D might be TRBD2 (5 bases). Deletions cut 5 bases from V and 5 bases from J, with 16 bases between. The germline V gene has CDR1 SGHTA and CDR2 FQGNSA. This CDR3 spans 15 amino acids. The CDR3 nucleotides are TGTGCCAGCAGCCCTTTTGGGAGAGGTGACAATGAGCAGTTCTTC. Its protein product is CASSPFGRGDNEQFF.

In this sample, this clone turned up a few times. The CDR3 DNA is TGTGCCAGCAGTGAGCAGGACGCGGGCAATCAGCCCCAGCATTTT. This sequence encodes CASSEQDAGNQPQHF. This sequence joins TRBV2 and TRBJ1-5; D ambiguous. Germline loops: CDR1 SNHLY, CDR2 FYNNEI. V was cut by 3 bases and J by 2 bases, with 11 bases left in between. The CDR3 has 15 residues.

The chain employs TRBV30 and TRBJ1-5, with TRBD1 identical over 8 bases. This CDR3 comprises 15 residues. The V segment lost 4 bases and the J segment 4 bases; nucleotides outside the gene matches: 9. Germline V gene sequence: CDR1 GTSNPN, CDR2 SVGIG (reference sequence). The CDR3 loop is CAWNLPDRGNQPQHF. The CDR3 DNA follows: TGTGCCTGGAATCTCCCCGACAGGGGAAATCAGCCCCAGCATTTT.

This chain connects TRBV9 to TRBJ2-7; 7 bases align to TRBD1. J gave up 4 bases and V 4 bases, and 8 bases lay outside the gene matches. The germline V gene has CDR1 SGDLS and CDR2 YYNGEE. The CDR3 is 14 amino acids. CDR3 sequence: CASSPTTGTYEQYF. The DNA for the CDR3 is TGTGCCAGCAGCCCCACGACAGGGACGTACGAGCAGTACTTC.

The chain joins TRBV5-1 to TRBJ1-5; 8 bases agree with TRBD1. This CDR3 has 15 amino acids. Germline V gene data show CDR1 as SGHRS and CDR2 as YFSETQ. With V trimmed by 4 bases and J by 4 bases, 7 bases remained unmatched. The CDR3 nucleotides read TGCGCCAGCAGCGCCGGGACAGGCCTGAATCAGCCCCAGCATTTT. Its translation is CASSAGTGLNQPQHF.

The gene calls are TRBV11-2 and TRBJ2-7; perhaps D is TRBD1 or TRBD2 (5 bases each). Trimming took 5 bases from V and 2 from J, leaving 13 bases between them. The CDR3 extends over 14 amino acids. Germline assignment: CDR1 SGHAT and CDR2 FQNNGV. CDR3 loop: CASSTGDGPYEQYF. The CDR3 nucleotides read TGTGCCAGCAGCACCGGGGACGGACCCTACGAGCAGTACTTC. The variable domain in full, completed from reference TRBV11-2 and TRBJ2-7, reads EAGVAQSPRYKIIEKRQSVAFWCNPISGHATLYWYQQILGQGPKLLIQFQNNGVVDDSQLPKDRFSAERLKGVDSTLKIQPAKLEDSAVYLCASSTGDGPYEQYFGPGTRLTVT.

J is TRBJ2-1 and V is TRBV11-3; TRBD1 agrees at 10 bases. The CDR3 loop spans 16 amino acids. Germline V lookup: CDR1 SGHNT, CDR2 YENEEA. V gave up 1 base and J gave up 10 bases; unmatched junction bases: 10. The CDR3 DNA follows: TGTGCCAGCAGCTTAGGACAGGGGGCGATCCGTGTAGAGCAGTTCTTC. This translates into CASSLGQGAIRVEQFF.

The chain employs TRBV4-1 and TRBJ1-4, with 9 bases aligning to TRBD1. The CDR3 is made up of 17 amino acids. The V gene's germline CDR1 is MGHRA and CDR2 YSYEKL. The junction had 12 bases not matched to a gene; V was cut back by 6 bases and J by 4 bases. The CDR3 DNA follows: TGCGCCAGCAGTTCCCCCCCGGGACAGGGAGGTAATGAAAAACTGTTTTTT. Its protein product is CASSSPPGQGGNEKLFF.

For this clone: At the DNA level, this CDR3 is encoded by other sequences in the same sample as well. This rearrangement joins TRBV11-2 to TRBJ2-3; 9 bases match TRBD2. The CDR3 runs to 16 residues. Trimming cost V 6 bases and J 3 bases; bases outside gene matches: 10. Germline V gene lookup returns CDR1 SGHAT and CDR2 FQNNGV. CDR3: CASSLSVAGGTDTQYF. CDR3 nucleotides: TGTGCCAGCAGTCTATCCGTGGCGGGGGGGACAGATACGCAGTATTTT.

A single count supports this clone. The rearrangement joins TRBV4-2 to TRBJ2-1, with 10 bases matching TRBD1. CDR3 length: 17 residues. Germline CDR1 is LGHNA and CDR2 is YNFKEQ. The V gene end was trimmed by 0 bases and the J gene end by 7 bases; junction bases not matched to a gene: 9. For the CDR3, the DNA is TGTGCCAGCAGCCAAGAAGCCGGACAGGGGGTGTCTAATGAGCAGTTCTTC. Its protein product is CASSQEAGQGVSNEQFF.

J is TRBJ2-7 and V is TRBV7-9; 9 positions match TRBD1. After removal of 1 base from V and 5 bases from J, the junction contained 3 bases not matched to a gene. The CDR3 length is 14 residues. Germline CDR1 SEHNR, CDR2 FQNEAQ (reference sequence). The CDR3 DNA reads as TGTGCCAGCAGCTTAGATACAGGGGGCAACGAGCAGTACTTC. Amino acids: CASSLDTGGNEQYF.

The chain employs TRBV9 and TRBJ1-3; D gene unclear. CDR3 length: 14 residues. Germline V lookup: CDR1 SGDLS, CDR2 YYNGEE. The germline V and J ends were trimmed by 0 bases and 4 bases, with 8 bases remaining between them. The CDR3 sequence is CASSVGHVGNTIYF. The CDR3 DNA is TGTGCCAGCAGCGTAGGACACGTCGGAAACACCATATATTTT.

Only a few counts were recorded for this clone. The gene calls are TRBV12-5 and TRBJ2-2; 8 bases fit TRBD2. The CDR3 has 14 amino acids. Germline V CDR1 and CDR2: LGHNT, FRNRAP. Trimming cost V 6 bases and J 7 bases; bases outside gene matches: 7. CDR3 in amino acids: CASGPLAGYGELFF. The CDR3 DNA is TGTGCTAGTGGACCCTTAGCGGGGTACGGGGAGCTGTTTTTT.